Described below is a single T cell receptor beta chain sequence and its context. Data came from immunoSEQ multiplex PCR; TCRdb stores just in-frame clones and leaves some out. The sample consists of around 220,000 clones, roughly 80% of them appearing once. With V trimmed by 4 bases and J by 1 base, 9 bases remained unmatched. CDR3 size: 16 residues. Germline loops: CDR1 SGHRS, CDR2 YFSETQ. This entry comes from a study of blood T cell repertoires in COVID-19. The chain employs TRBV5-1 and TRBJ1-1; 8 bases fit TRBD1. The receptor's source is an elderly woman with acute or convalescent COVID-19. The sample taken for sequencing was peripheral blood. The CDR3 protein is CASSQDRGNGNTEAFF. CDR3 sequence (DNA): TGCGCCAGCAGCCAAGACAGGGGAAATGGGAACACTGAAGCTTTCTTT.